This T cell receptor (beta chain) is from a study of T cells in localized non-small cell lung cancer. CDR3 length equals 15 residues. Germline V gene data show CDR1 as SGHRS and CDR2 as YFSETQ. V shed 7 bases, J shed 6 bases, and the junction held 6 bases outside the gene matches. In its sample, this clone was seen a few times. No antigen is known for it. The study, taken as a whole, reports: Uninvolved adjacent lung showed higher T cell clonality than tumor. Greater T cell density in blood accompanied longer overall survival.

Sequencing used immunoSEQ multiplex PCR; TCRdb keeps in-frame clones, though not all of them. This sample has about 1,400 clones, with approximately 31% found just once. This chain links TRBV5-1 with TRBJ2-3; 15 bases fit TRBD2. This clonotype originated in a male donor older than 55 with stage II squamous cell lung carcinoma. Sequenced material: normal lung tissue next to the tumor, taken before any cancer treatment. The CDR3 is CASLPGTSGGDTQYF. The CDR3 nucleotides are TGCGCCAGCTTACCCGGGACTAGCGGGGGGGATACGCAGTATTTT. Using reference TRBV5-1 and TRBJ2-3 for the parts outside the CDR3, the full variable domain is KAGVTQTPRYLIKTRGQQVTLSCSPISGHRSVSWYQQTPGQGLQFLFEYFSETQRNKGNFPGRFSGRQFSNSRSEMNVSTLELGDSALYLCASLPGTSGGDTQYFGPGTRLTVL.